A selection of T cell receptor beta chains follows, all from one sample in a study of shared clonotypes between healthy human individuals. Sequencing used immunoSEQ multiplex PCR; TCRdb keeps in-frame clones, though not all of them. The data show around 640,000 clones, 95% to 96% seen once. The sample consisted of naive CD8+ T cells sorted from blood. The receptors were sampled from a woman aged 25 to 39 in good health. Each CDR3 is given without its conserved first and last residue. Fields, in order: CDR3 length, V gene, J gene, CDR3 protein.

cdr3_length: 11; v_call: TRBV7-6; j_call: TRBJ2-3; cdr3_aa: ASSLAEVDTQY
cdr3_length: 11; v_call: TRBV2; j_call: TRBJ1-1; cdr3_aa: ASSEVVNTEAF
cdr3_length: 11; v_call: TRBV6-5; j_call: TRBJ2-2; cdr3_aa: ASSYVLLGELF
cdr3_length: 13; v_call: TRBV6-6; j_call: TRBJ2-5; cdr3_aa: ASSRVTSGEETQY
cdr3_length: 12; v_call: TRBV30; j_call: TRBJ1-1; cdr3_aa: AWSVGQGGTEAF
cdr3_length: 10; v_call: TRBV29-1; j_call: TRBJ1-1; cdr3_aa: SVVSGGTEAF
cdr3_length: 11; v_call: TRBV30; j_call: TRBJ1-1; cdr3_aa: AWNQGLNTEAF
cdr3_length: 10; v_call: TRBV28; j_call: TRBJ2-7; cdr3_aa: ASSLNRYEQY
cdr3_length: 12; v_call: TRBV6-5; j_call: TRBJ2-7; cdr3_aa: ASRRGLAGDEQY
cdr3_length: 13; v_call: TRBV2; j_call: TRBJ2-1; cdr3_aa: ASMKTSGVGNEQF